This T cell receptor beta chain derives from a study of blood T cell repertoires in COVID-19. About the study: Researchers got acute and convalescent COVID-19 samples from the United States, Italy and Spain. Sources were T cells, B-cell-depleted T cells, or PBMCs; the material itself was cDNA or gDNA.

As handled by the study authors: Amplification from reference gene primers served as the basis for estimated nucleated cell counts. Assay: immunoSEQ multiplex PCR; the TCRdb copy retains only in-frame clones and omits some. The V and J calls and clone size are taken from that table; D and trimming were inferred from the DNA. Of hundreds of thousands of clones listed, around 84% are singletons. V lost 11 bases, J lost 0 bases, and 22 bases lay in between. Germline CDR1 is LNHDA and CDR2 is SQIVND (reference sequence). The CDR3 totals 16 residues. The source is a man aged 25 to 40 with acute COVID-19. V is TRBV19 and J is TRBJ2-5; D may be TRBD1 (6 bases). Source material: PBMCs or T cells enriched from blood (not recorded which). CDR3 nucleotide sequence: TGTGCCGGGGGCCCGTTGGTCCGGGGCTACCAAGAGACCCAGTACTTC. Residues: CAGGPLVRGYQETQYF. Complete variable domain (other parts from reference TRBV19 and TRBJ2-5): DGGITQSPKYLFRKEGQNVTLSCEQNLNHDAMYWYRQDPGQGLRLIYYSQIVNDFQKGDIAEGYSVSREKKESFPLTVTSAQKNPTAFYLCAGGPLVRGYQETQYFGPGTRLLVL.